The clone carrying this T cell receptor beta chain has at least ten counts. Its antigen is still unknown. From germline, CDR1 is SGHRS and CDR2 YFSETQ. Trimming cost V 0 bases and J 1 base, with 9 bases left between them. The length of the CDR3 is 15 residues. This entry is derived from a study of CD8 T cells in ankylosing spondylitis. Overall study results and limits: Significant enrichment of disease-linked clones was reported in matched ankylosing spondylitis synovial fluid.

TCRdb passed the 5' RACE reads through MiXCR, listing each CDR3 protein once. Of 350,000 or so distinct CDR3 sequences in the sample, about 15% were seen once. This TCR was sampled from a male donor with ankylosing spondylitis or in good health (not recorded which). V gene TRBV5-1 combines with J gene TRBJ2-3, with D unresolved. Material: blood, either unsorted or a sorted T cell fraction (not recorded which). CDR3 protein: CASSLDGGRTDTQYF. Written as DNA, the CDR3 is TGCGCCAGCAGCTTGGATGGCGGACGCACAGATACGCAGTATTTT.